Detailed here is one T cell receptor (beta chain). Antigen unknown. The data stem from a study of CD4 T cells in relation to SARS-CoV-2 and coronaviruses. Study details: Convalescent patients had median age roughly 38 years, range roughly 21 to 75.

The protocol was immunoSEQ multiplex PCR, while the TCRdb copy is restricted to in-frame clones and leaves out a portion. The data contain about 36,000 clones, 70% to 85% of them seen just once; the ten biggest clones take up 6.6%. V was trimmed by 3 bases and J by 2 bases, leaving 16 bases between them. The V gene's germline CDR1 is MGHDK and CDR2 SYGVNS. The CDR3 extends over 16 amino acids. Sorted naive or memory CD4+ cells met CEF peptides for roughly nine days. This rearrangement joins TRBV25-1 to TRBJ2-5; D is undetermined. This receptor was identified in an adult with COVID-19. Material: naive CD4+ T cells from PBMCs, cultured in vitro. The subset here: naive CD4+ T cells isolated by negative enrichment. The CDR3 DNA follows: TGTGCCAGCAGTGAGTCAGGTTTTAGAGCGCAAGAGACCCAGTACTTC. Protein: CASSESGFRAQETQYF.